Sequencing of this TCR beta chain was carried out in a study of blood T cells in healthy people across ages (dated by TCRdb to the mid-2010s). With respect to the entire study: In model experiments, template switching captured about one uniquely barcoded TCR beta cDNA molecule for every two T cells. To track age-related changes in TCR beta repertoire diversity, the study relied on deep sequencing normalized with unique cDNA molecular identifiers. The donors were divided into four age groups: young (average around 15 years), middle-aged (approximately 42), aged (approximately 62) and long-lived (around 87). Using the same blood draw, the study looked at two additional independent replicas of 1 million unique cDNA reads for two donors, one aged 18 to 29 and the other aged 80 or older. To avoid experimental bias, donors of different ages were randomly spread across the sequencing lanes. What the authors observed across the whole study: As age increased, observed TCR beta diversity per million T cells dropped in a roughly linear way, and a significant reduction was already evident by age 40. The percentage of naive T cells measured by flow cytometry correlated strongly with observed TCR beta diversity. Conclusive comparison of naive and antigen-experienced compartments was prevented by the profiling of bulk unsorted PBMCs. Estimates of total diversity based on one million sequenced T cells were regarded as lower bounds and as underestimates. The long-lived group showed more naive CD4+ T cells, fewer expanded clones and increased TCR diversity than the aged group, suggesting age selection. The CMV infection status of donors was not known, potentially confounding age-related changes in expanded clonotypes.

Its CDR3 holds 14 amino acids, cysteine through phenylalanine. The read is trimmed to its CDR3 DNA, 42 bases read in frame from base 1. V is pared back by 6 bases and J by 4 bases, with 15 bases lying between the germline termini. CDR1 SGHTA and CDR2 FQGNSA are derived from the germline V gene. The donors were about 40 Caucasian individuals from Russia, aged 6 to 90 years, who were systemically healthy. Each donor gave ten milliliters of peripheral blood, drawn into EDTA-treated Vacutainer tubes. Ficoll-Paque density-gradient centrifugation was used to isolate PBMCs, with at least 6.5 million per sample. Trizol reagent was used to extract total RNA from PBMCs, with at least 5 micrograms per sample. For every donor, an aliquot of PBMCs went through flow cytometry to measure the percentages of naive CD45RAhigh/CD27high T cells. Library construction relied on 5' RACE. Instrument on record: Illumina HiSeq 2500. A second about 7 to 11 cycle PCR used a sample-barcoded 5' primer and a J-beta primer mix. A unique molecular identifier was introduced onto each TCR beta cDNA molecule by a template-switch 5' adaptor carrying 12 random nucleotides. Each sample yielded at least 3 million CDR3-containing paired-end reads. First-strand cDNA was synthesized from all RNA with the Mint cDNA synthesis kit, primed by a TRBC-specific oligonucleotide. Following uracil-DNA glycosylase treatment, all cDNA underwent a first 18-cycle PCR with the universal primers M1SS and BC2_uni_R. The authors' analysis ran thus. For normalization, 1 million high-quality reads, each with a distinct molecular identifier, were randomly selected from each sample. Reads with shared molecular identifiers were discarded instead of being binned into consensus sequences. MiTCR, run with a Q25 quality threshold and the strictest error-elimination algorithm, handled CDR3 identification, clonotype clustering and error correction. A nonparametric unseen species model with Euler transformation was used to estimate lower-bound total TCR beta diversity. The public sequencing data were trimmed at Q25 with fastp and processed into clonotypes with MiXCR by TCRdb, which kept only in-frame beta chains. Merged by CDR3 protein, the rows form single entries marked with the most common genes and DNA. These V and J calls derive from TCRdb rather than the authors' analysis. The sample table records fewer than 900,000 distinct CDR3 sequences; around 36% of these occur just once. The top ten constitute around 13% of the sample.

With regard to this clonotype: Its cognate antigen has yet to be identified. Base qualities are not recorded, but no much larger clone differs from it by a single base.

The TCR sequence derives from a man aged 18 to 29 in good health. The sample taken for sequencing was blood. The chain joins TRBV7-2 to TRBJ1-2; the D gene assignment is ambiguous. Here is the DNA: TGTGCCAGCAGGCCTGGTTGGGAAACCTATGGCTACACCTTC. It translates to CASRPGWETYGYTF.